This TCR beta chain was retrieved from a study of STAT5B mutations in CD4+ large granular lymphocyte leukemia. CDR1 is SGHVS, CDR2 FNYEAQ, per germline. CDR3 length: 16 residues. V shed 5 bases and J 5 bases; nucleotides not matched to a gene: 10. Using immunoSEQ multiplex PCR, the repertoire was profiled, and TCRdb retains in-frame clones only, with some absent. The table lists 30,000 to 40,000 clones, 76% of them singletons. The chain uses TRBV7-6 and TRBJ2-3, with 10 bases identical to TRBD2. The TCR originated in a human donor in good health. The sequencing input was CD4+ T cells from blood buffy coats. This CDR3 is CASSPRTSGGLDTQYF. CDR3 nucleotides: TGTGCCAGCAGCCCACGGACTAGCGGAGGATTAGATACGCAGTATTTT. Based on the CDR3 plus reference TRBV7-6 and TRBJ2-3, the full variable domain is GAGVSQSPRYKVTKRGQDVALRCDPISGHVSLYWYRQALGQGPEFLTYFNYEAQQDKSGLPNDRFSAERPEGSISTLTIQRTEQRDSAMYRCASSPRTSGGLDTQYFGPGTRLTVL.